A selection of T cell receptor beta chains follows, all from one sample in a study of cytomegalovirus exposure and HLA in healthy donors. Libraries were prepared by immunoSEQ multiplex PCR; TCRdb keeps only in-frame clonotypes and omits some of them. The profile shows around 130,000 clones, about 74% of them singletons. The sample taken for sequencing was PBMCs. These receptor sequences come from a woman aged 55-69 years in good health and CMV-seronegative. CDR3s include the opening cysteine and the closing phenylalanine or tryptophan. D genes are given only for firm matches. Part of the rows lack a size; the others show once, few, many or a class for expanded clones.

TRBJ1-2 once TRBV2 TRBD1 TGTGCCAGCAGTGGAAGGGGGCTAAACTATGGCTACACCTTC CASSGRGLNYGYTF
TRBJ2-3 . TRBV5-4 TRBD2 TGTGCCAGCAGTTTGCACGGGGGGGGACGCACAGATACGCAGTATTTT CASSLHGGGRTDTQYF
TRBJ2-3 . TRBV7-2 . TGTGCCAGCAGCTTAGCGCTATGGAGCACAGATACGCAGTATTTT CASSLALWSTDTQYF
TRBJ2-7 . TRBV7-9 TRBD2 TGTGCCAGCAGCTCGGGGACTAGCTGGAGTTACGAGCAGTACTTC CASSSGTSWSYEQYF
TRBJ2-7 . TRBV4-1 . TGCGCCAGCAGCCAAGATCGAAGCAGCGACGAGCAGTACTTC CASSQDRSSDEQYF
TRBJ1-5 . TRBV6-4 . TGTGCCAGCAGTGACCGGAACACTGGGAGGGGTCAGCCCCAGCATTTT CASSDRNTGRGQPQHF
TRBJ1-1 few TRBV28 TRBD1 TGTGCCAGCAGGTTGGGACAGGGAGGAACTGAAGCTTTCTTT CASRLGQGGTEAFF
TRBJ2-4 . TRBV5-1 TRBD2 TGCGCCAGCAGCGGCGGGGTAGCGGGAGCTCTTTCAGCCAAAAACATTCAGTACTTC CASSGGVAGALSAKNIQYF
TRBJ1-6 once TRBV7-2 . TGTGCCAGCAGCTTAGTTGCCGCGTTTAATTCACCCCTCCACTTT CASSLVAAFNSPLHF
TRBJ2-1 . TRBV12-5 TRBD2 TGTGCTAGTGGCACGCTTACTAGCGGGCCCTACAATGAGCAGTTCTTC CASGTLTSGPYNEQFF
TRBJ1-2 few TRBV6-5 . TGTGCCAGCAGTTACACCAAATTAGCGTACTCTGGCTACACCTTC CASSYTKLAYSGYTF
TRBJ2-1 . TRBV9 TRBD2 TGTGCCAGCAGCGCTAGGGAGGGATACAATGAGCAGTTCTTC CASSAREGYNEQFF
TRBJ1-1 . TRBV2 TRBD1 TGTGCCAGCAGTGTACAGGGGGCGATGACTGAAGCTTTCTTT CASSVQGAMTEAFF
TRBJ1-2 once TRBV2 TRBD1 TGTGCCAGTCACAGGGGCTATGGCTACACCTTC CASHRGYGYTF
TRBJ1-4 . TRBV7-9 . TGTGCCAGCAGCTTAGCCCAATTAGCGAGAGAAAAACTGTTTTTT CASSLAQLAREKLFF